Below, 26 T cell receptor beta chains from the same sample are listed, as sequenced in a study of CD8 T cells in ankylosing spondylitis. One entry per CDR3 protein, called by TCRdb with MiXCR from the 5' RACE reads. The sample records around 150,000 distinct CDR3 sequences, 15% to 20% being singletons. Material for sequencing was blood, either unsorted or a sorted T cell fraction (not recorded which). The receptors come from a male donor with ankylosing spondylitis or in good health (not recorded which).

At least ten counts were recorded for this clonotype. V usage is TRBV5-1 and J usage is TRBJ2-1; D tentatively fits TRBD1 or TRBD2 (5 bases each). The CDR3 loop spans 16 amino acids. Germline V lookup: CDR1 SGHRS, CDR2 YFSETQ. The V gene lost 5 bases and the J gene lost 6 bases, with 21 bases spanning the gap. In DNA, the CDR3 is TGCGCCAGCAGACAGGAACGACTACCCCCGGGCAATGAGCAGTTCTTC. This gives the protein CASRQERLPPGNEQFF. Full variable domain (outside the CDR3, taken from reference TRBV5-1 and TRBJ2-1): KAGVTQTPRYLIKTRGQQVTLSCSPISGHRSVSWYQQTPGQGLQFLFEYFSETQRNKGNFPGRFSGRQFSNSRSEMNVSTLELGDSALYLCASRQERLPPGNEQFFGPGTRLTVL.

This clonotype has just a few counts. CDR3 coding DNA: TGCGCCAGCAGCTTGGAACGGACTAGCGCATCGCCAGATACGCAGTATTTT. Amino acids: CASSLERTSASPDTQYF. The chain links TRBV5-1 to TRBJ2-3; 9 nucleotides agree with TRBD2. Germline values: CDR1 SGHRS, CDR2 YFSETQ. V was pared by 0 bases and J by 4 bases, with 9 bases of the junction left unmatched. The CDR3 runs to 17 residues.

The chain combines TRBV10-3 with TRBJ2-6; the D is unclear. The length of the CDR3 is 14 residues. Trimming removed 3 bases from V and 0 bases from J, with 3 bases in between. Germline-derived CDR1 and CDR2 are ENHRY and SYGVKD. The CDR3 region has the DNA TGTGCCATCAGTGACAACTCTGGGGCCAACGTCCTGACTTTC. It translates to CAISDNSGANVLTF.

Notes on this clonotype: This clone may be a read error of a much larger clone one base away. This rearrangement joins TRBV18 to TRBJ2-3, with 8 bases identical to TRBD1. Germline CDR1 KGHSH, CDR2 LQKENI. The CDR3 covers 15 residues. After removal of 6 bases from V and 11 bases from J, the junction contained 16 bases not matched to a gene. The CDR3 nucleotides are TGTGCCAGCTCGCCGAATCCGGGACAGGCCTTAATGCAGTATTTT. It encodes CASSPNPGQALMQYF.

This clonotype has at least ten counts. V and J are TRBV20-1 and TRBJ2-4, with 7 bases lining up with TRBD2. The CDR3 extends over 15 amino acids. The V gene end was trimmed by 3 bases and the J gene end by 6 bases; junction bases not matched to a gene: 11. Germline CDR1 is DFQATT and CDR2 is SNEGSKA (reference sequence). The CDR3 reads CSARPGEGQGNIQYF. The CDR3, as DNA: TGCAGTGCTAGGCCTGGGGAGGGCCAGGGAAACATTCAGTACTTC.

This clonotype occurred many times. V usage is TRBV28 and J usage is TRBJ1-1; D unresolved. The germline V gene encodes CDR1 MDHEN and CDR2 SYDVKM. V lost 4 bases to trimming and J lost 5 bases, with 17 bases between them. CDR3 length equals 15 residues. CDR3 sequence: CASSSTLGGGTEAFF. In DNA form, the CDR3 reads TGTGCCAGCAGTTCCACGCTCGGAGGTGGGACTGAAGCTTTCTTT. The full variable domain, in which reference TRBV28 and TRBJ1-1 provide the parts outside the CDR3, is DVKVTQSSRYLVKRTGEKVFLECVQDMDHENMFWYRQDPGLGLRLIYFSYDVKMKEKGDIPEGYSVSREKKERFSLILESASTNQTSMYLCASSSTLGGGTEAFFGQGTRLTVV.

This clonotype was found many times. The chain joins TRBV27 to TRBJ2-7; the D is unclear. This CDR3 spans 13 amino acids. Between the trimmed V and J ends, which lost 2 bases and 3 bases, there was a span of 8 bases. The germline V gene encodes CDR1 MNHEY and CDR2 SMNVEV (reference sequence). In nucleotides, the CDR3 is TGTGCCAGCAGTTTAGGTCCAAGCTACGAGCAGTACTTC. As protein: CASSLGPSYEQYF.

This clonotype was recorded at least ten times. The chain is built from TRBV11-2 and TRBJ2-3; the match to TRBD1 covers 10 bases. CDR1 SGHAT and CDR2 FQNNGV come from the germline V gene. Trimming cost V 7 bases and J 3 bases; bases outside gene matches: 4. The CDR3 contains 14 residues. The DNA of the CDR3 is TGTGCCAGCATGAGGACAGGGGGGACAGATACGCAGTATTTT. Translated, it gives CASMRTGGTDTQYF.

The CDR3 sequence is CASNFQNTGELFF. In DNA, the CDR3 is TGCGCCAGCAATTTTCAGAACACCGGGGAGCTGTTTTTT. This chain uses TRBV10-2 with TRBJ2-2; D call uncertain. This CDR3 spans 13 amino acids. The germline V gene has CDR1 WSHSY and CDR2 SAAADI. Trimming left V 7 bases short and J 1 base short, with 7 bases between.

This clonotype was counted at least ten times. The V gene is TRBV5-1, the J gene TRBJ2-4; D tentatively reads TRBD1 or TRBD2 (6 bases each). The V end lost 0 bases, the J end lost 9 bases, and 13 bases lay between the germline ends. The CDR3 has 14 residues. Germline values: CDR1 SGHRS, CDR2 YFSETQ. The CDR3 protein is CASSLEGGDAIQYF. For the CDR3, the DNA is TGCGCCAGCAGCTTGGAGGGGGGTGACGCCATTCAGTACTTC.

The V gene is TRBV29-1, the J gene TRBJ2-7; 9 bases are a match to TRBD1. With 5 bases clipped from V and 4 bases from J, the junction kept 3 bases outside the gene matches. The germline V gene has CDR1 SQVTM and CDR2 ANQGSEA. The CDR3 runs 12 residues. This CDR3 is CSVQQGAYEQYF. CDR3 in DNA: TGCAGCGTTCAACAGGGGGCATACGAGCAGTACTTC.

V is TRBV5-5 and J is TRBJ1-1, with D possibly matching TRBD1 (6 bases). CDR1 SGHKS and CDR2 YYEKEE come from the germline V gene (reference sequence). V lost 2 bases, J lost 0 bases, and 11 bases lay in between. This CDR3 has 15 amino acids. The CDR3, as DNA: TGTGCCAGCAGCTTTAGGGGGGATTTGAACACTGAAGCTTTCTTT. It translates to CASSFRGDLNTEAFF.

This clonotype was observed once. The chain combines TRBV20-1 with TRBJ2-3, with TRBD2 matching over 9 bases. Trimming took 3 bases from V and 2 from J; bases not matched to a gene: 12. This CDR3 has 17 amino acids. The germline V gene encodes CDR1 DFQATT and CDR2 SNEGSKA (reference sequence). The CDR3 DNA reads TGCAGTGCTAGTCAGGGACTAGCTGGTGGAAACACAGATACGCAGTATTTT. This codes for CSASQGLAGGNTDTQYF.

The chain joins TRBV7-9 to TRBJ1-4, with 8 bases matching TRBD1. J was trimmed by 5 bases and V by 5 bases; bases with no gene match: 10. CDR3 length equals 16 residues. CDR1 and CDR2 from the germline V gene are SEHNR and FQNEAQ (reference sequence). The CDR3 sequence is CASSGPRRDRNEKLFF. The CDR3 coding sequence is TGTGCCAGCAGCGGGCCCCGCCGGGACAGGAATGAAAAACTGTTTTTT.

This clonotype was seen many times. This chain links TRBV12-3 or TRBV12-4 with TRBJ1-2; 7 bases match TRBD1. With 8 bases clipped from V and 8 bases from J, the junction kept 17 bases outside the gene matches. The CDR3 totals 15 residues. CDR3 bases: TGTGCCAGCCAACCCATGAGGGGGCAAGGGAAGGGCTACACCTTC. It is translated as CASQPMRGQGKGYTF.

Many counts were recorded for this clonotype. This chain links TRBV29-1 with TRBJ2-2, with D possibly being TRBD1 (5 bases). Germline values: CDR1 SQVTM, CDR2 ANQGSEA. Between the trimmed V and J ends, which lost 6 bases and 6 bases, there was a span of 11 bases. This CDR3 spans 12 amino acids. CDR3 sequence (DNA): TGCAGCGTAATTTCAGGGCCCGGGGAGCTGTTTTTT. It codes for CSVISGPGELFF.

This clonotype was recorded at least ten times. Here the CDR3 DNA reads TGTGCCATCACCGCTAGCGGCACTCAAGAGACCCAGTACTTC. Amino acids: CAITASGTQETQYF. This chain connects TRBV10-3 to TRBJ2-5, with 7 bases lining up with TRBD2. There are 14 residues in the CDR3. Germline V lookup: CDR1 ENHRY, CDR2 SYGVKD. The trim removed 7 bases at V and 2 bases at J, leaving 7 bases unmatched.

V and J are TRBV6-5 and TRBJ2-7; TRBD2 matches 10 bases. In germline, CDR1 is MNHEY, CDR2 SVGAGI. After removal of 5 bases from V and 3 bases from J, the junction contained 7 bases not matched to a gene. The CDR3 consists of 15 residues. The CDR3, as DNA: TGTGCCAGCAGTCGGGACGGACTAGCGGACTACGAGCAGTACTTC. It specifies CASSRDGLADYEQYF.

This clonotype occurred many times. CDR3 coding DNA: TGTGCCAGCAGCTTGCGGGGTTACGGCACAGATACGCAGTATTTT. Translating it yields CASSLRGYGTDTQYF. The rearrangement links TRBV7-7 to TRBJ2-3; a weak D match, TRBD2 (6 bases). Germline V gives CDR1 SSHAT, CDR2 FNYEAQ (reference sequence). The CDR3 is 15 amino acids. V lost 3 bases to trimming and J lost 1 base, with 11 bases between them.

This clonotype has ten or more counts. The V and J genes are TRBV2 and TRBJ2-3; TRBD1 is a possible D gene (5 bases). Trimming took 2 bases from V and 0 from J, leaving 6 bases between them. The germline V gene encodes CDR1 SNHLY and CDR2 FYNNEI. This CDR3 region has 14 residues. CDR3 protein: CASSEQGSTDTQYF. The CDR3 nucleotides are TGTGCCAGCAGTGAACAGGGAAGCACAGATACGCAGTATTTT.

This clonotype appeared a single time. The chain is built from TRBV18 and TRBJ2-5; 11 positions match TRBD2. V dropped 0 bases and J dropped 3; count of bases not matched to a gene: 0. CDR3 size: 15 residues. Germline V gene lookup returns CDR1 KGHSH and CDR2 LQKENI. CDR3 nucleotide sequence: TGTGCCAGCTCACCACCGGGACTAGCGGAAGAGACCCAGTACTTC. Protein product: CASSPPGLAEETQYF.

Comments on this clonotype: A much more abundant neighbour one base away suggests this may be a read error. The chain uses TRBV5-1 and TRBJ2-1; 7 nucleotides line up with TRBD2. The CDR3 sequence is 15 residues long. CDR1 is SGHRS and CDR2 is YFSETQ in the germline V gene. Here the CDR3 DNA reads TGCGCCAGCAGCCCTAGCGGCCGCTCCTACAATGATCAGTTCTTC. This sequence encodes CASSPSGRSYNDQFF.

Many counts were recorded for this clonotype. The rearrangement uses TRBV9 and TRBJ2-2; weak D call: TRBD1 (5 bases). V lost 3 bases and J lost 7, with 16 bases in between. CDR1 and CDR2 from the germline V gene are SGDLS and YYNGEE. The CDR3 is 15 amino acids. CDR3 coding DNA: TGTGCCAGCAGCGCAACTCAGGGAAGCAGCGGGGAGCTGTTTTTT. It is translated as CASSATQGSSGELFF.

The table lists this clonotype with many counts. This chain links TRBV29-1 with TRBJ2-1, with D possibly being TRBD2 (5 bases). CDR3 size: 13 residues. Germline CDR1 SQVTM, CDR2 ANQGSEA. V dropped 1 base and J dropped 10 bases, with 14 bases sitting between them. CDR3 residues: CSVEGQAGGEQFF. The CDR3 DNA reads TGCAGCGTTGAAGGGCAGGCCGGAGGCGAGCAGTTCTTC.

This clonotype was observed at least ten times. The V call is TRBV20-1, the J call TRBJ1-4, with 9 bases identical to TRBD1. Germline CDR1 is DFQATT and CDR2 is SNEGSKA (reference sequence). The V gene end was trimmed by 0 bases and the J gene end by 6 bases; junction bases not matched to a gene: 8. The length of the CDR3 is 16 residues. The CDR3 region is CSAREFGQGRHEKLFF. The CDR3 DNA follows: TGCAGTGCTAGAGAGTTTGGACAGGGGCGTCATGAAAAACTGTTTTTT.

This clonotype was detected only a few times. V gene TRBV5-5 combines with J gene TRBJ2-5, with 12 bases aligning to TRBD2. J was trimmed by 0 bases and V by 3 bases; bases with no gene match: 3. CDR1 is SGHKS, CDR2 YYEKEE, per germline (reference sequence). The CDR3 is made up of 16 amino acids. The CDR3 loop reads CASSYGLAGNQETQYF. The CDR3 DNA is TGTGCCAGCAGCTACGGACTAGCGGGGAACCAAGAGACCCAGTACTTC.